This T cell receptor beta chain was identified during a study of neoadjuvant anti-PD-1 for oral cavity cancer. This CDR3 has 14 amino acids. Looked up from germline, CDR1 is SGHKS and CDR2 is YYEKEE (reference sequence). The V and J ends lost 4 bases and 5 bases, in that order; junction bases with no gene match: 6. The count of this clone is one. Sequencing was performed with immunoSEQ multiplex PCR; in TCRdb, only in-frame clones are kept and a portion is missing. The table lists around 14,000 clones, approximately 71% of them singletons. The chain joins TRBV5-5 to TRBJ2-1; TRBD1 matches at 7 bases. The starting material was PBMCs, obtained before nivolumab (anti-PD-1) treatment. The receptor was derived from a person aged 35-79 years with oral cavity squamous cell carcinoma. CDR3 DNA: TGTGCCAGCAGCCCCGGGACAGCTAACAATGAGCAGTTCTTC. Its translation is CASSPGTANNEQFF.